The rows below give T cell receptor beta chains drawn from one sample of a study of blood T cell repertoires in COVID-19. Repertoires were generated with immunoSEQ multiplex PCR, while TCRdb's copy carries only in-frame clones and drops some. The table has about 43,000 clones, roughly 87% seen once. Sequenced material: peripheral blood. Receptor source: a woman over 75 with active COVID-19. CDR3s include the opening cysteine and the closing phenylalanine or tryptophan. Fields, in order: clone size, D gene, J gene, V gene, CDR3 protein, CDR3 DNA. The D gene is left open where the match is weak. The size field is filled for only some rows; it gives once, few, many or a size class.

size: -; D: TRBD2; J: TRBJ2-1; V: TRBV9; CDR3: CASSPQGGLATNEQFF; DNA: TGTGCCAGCAGCCCCCAGGGGGGACTAGCAACCAATGAGCAGTTCTTC
size: -; D: TRBD2; J: TRBJ2-2; V: TRBV6-1; CDR3: CASSGRGLANTGELFF; DNA: TGTGCCAGCAGTGGTAGGGGACTAGCGAACACCGGGGAGCTGTTTTTT
size: few; D: -; J: TRBJ1-1; V: TRBV7-9; CDR3: CASNPTGNTEAFF; DNA: TGTGCCAGCAACCCGACAGGGAACACTGAAGCTTTCTTT
size: -; D: -; J: TRBJ1-5; V: TRBV30; CDR3: CAYRSRYSNQPQHF; DNA: TGTGCCTACCGGTCTCGATATAGCAATCAGCCCCAGCATTTT
size: -; D: -; J: TRBJ2-1; V: TRBV6-5; CDR3: CASSLRDSGMIQQFF; DNA: TGTGCCAGCAGTCTCCGGGACTCGGGAATGATCCAGCAGTTCTTC
size: once; D: TRBD2; J: TRBJ2-3; V: TRBV2; CDR3: CATNIAGGRSDTQYF; DNA: TGTGCCACCAACATAGCGGGGGGTAGGTCAGATACGCAGTATTTT
size: once; D: -; J: TRBJ2-2; V: TRBV27; CDR3: CASSLGASTGELFF; DNA: TGTGCCAGCAGTTTAGGGGCGAGCACCGGGGAGCTGTTTTTT
size: once; D: -; J: TRBJ2-1; V: TRBV4-3; CDR3: CASSQDWTLSHNEQFF; DNA: TGCGCCAGCAGCCAAGATTGGACACTGAGCCACAATGAGCAGTTCTTC
size: few; D: TRBD1; J: TRBJ1-6; V: TRBV7-8; CDR3: CASSRTGGDSPLHF; DNA: TGTGCCAGCAGCCGGACAGGGGGCGACTCACCCCTCCACTTT
size: -; D: -; J: TRBJ1-6; V: TRBV5-4; CDR3: CASSLVGAYNSPLHF; DNA: TGTGCCAGCAGCTTGGTAGGGGCCTATAATTCACCCCTCCACTTT
size: -; D: TRBD2; J: TRBJ2-3; V: TRBV29-1; CDR3: CSVGGAGGLLSTDTQYF; DNA: TGCAGCGTTGGCGGCGCGGGGGGGCTCCTATCCACAGATACGCAGTATTTT
size: -; D: -; J: TRBJ2-3; V: TRBV7-2; CDR3: CASSPLGQSTDTQYF; DNA: TGTGCCAGCAGCCCCCTTGGACAGTCCACAGATACGCAGTATTTT
size: -; D: -; J: TRBJ1-2; V: TRBV6-2/TRBV6-3; CDR3: CASSSRVYGYTF; DNA: TGTGCCAGCAGTTCCCGGGTATATGGCTACACCTTC
size: -; D: -; J: TRBJ2-7; V: TRBV2; CDR3: CASSEAVEGSSYEQYF; DNA: TGTGCCAGCAGTGAAGCGGTGGAGGGTAGCTCCTACGAGCAGTACTTC
size: -; D: -; J: TRBJ1-1; V: TRBV7-2; CDR3: CASSAPEATILGTEAFF; DNA: TGTGCCAGCAGCGCCCCGGAGGCCACAATACTGGGCACTGAAGCTTTCTTT